The next 10 T cell receptor beta chains were all read from a single sample in a study of T cell changes during pregnancy in multiple sclerosis. Clones were read by immunoSEQ multiplex PCR, and TCRdb kept only the in-frame ones, dropping some. Of about 85,000 clones in the sample, just over 90% were seen once. The sample consisted of peripheral blood, taken in the first trimester of pregnancy. The receptors were sampled from a female donor with multiple sclerosis, enrolled in a pregnancy study.

V gene TRBV28 combines with J gene TRBJ2-7; 7 nucleotides line up with TRBD1. Per the germline V gene, CDR1 is MDHEN and CDR2 is SYDVKM. V lost 6 bases and J lost 4; bases outside the gene matches: 6. The CDR3 length is 13 residues. The DNA of the CDR3 is TGTGCCAGCAGGGAGACAGGGATTTACGAGCAGTACTTC. This encodes CASRETGIYEQYF.

This sequence joins TRBV18 and TRBJ1-2, with 8 bases lining up with TRBD1. Germline V gives CDR1 KGHSH, CDR2 LQKENI. The CDR3 consists of 14 residues. The V segment lost 4 bases and the J segment 9 bases; nucleotides outside the gene matches: 10. The CDR3 DNA reads TGTGCCAGCTCACAGGCAGGGGGCGGGAAGAGCTACACCTTC. This sequence encodes CASSQAGGGKSYTF.

The rearrangement uses TRBV28 and TRBJ1-5, with D perhaps matching TRBD1 (5 bases). The CDR3 is 14 residues long. Germline V gene data show CDR1 as MDHEN and CDR2 as SYDVKM. Trimming removed 7 bases from V and 4 bases from J, with 14 bases in between. For the CDR3, the DNA is TGTGCCAGCATCGAGATAGGGGTTAATCAGCCCCAGCATTTT. It encodes CASIEIGVNQPQHF.

This chain connects TRBV6-6 to TRBJ2-7, with D possibly TRBD2 on 5 matching bases. The V end was cut by 2 bases, the J end by 5 bases, with 16 bases between. CDR1 and CDR2 (germline): MNHNY, SVGAGI (reference sequence). The CDR3 contains 15 residues. CDR3 DNA: TGTGCCAGCAGTTACCCAAAAGGTCGGGGTAACGAGCAGTACTTC. It yields the protein CASSYPKGRGNEQYF.

The rearrangement links TRBV19 to TRBJ2-2; perhaps TRBD1 as D (5 bases). Germline V lookup: CDR1 LNHDA, CDR2 SQIVND (reference sequence). The CDR3 is 15 amino acids. Deletions cut 5 bases from V and 2 bases from J, with 12 bases between. In DNA, the CDR3 is TGTGCCAGTAGTCTTTGGACACTAAACACCGGGGAGCTGTTTTTT. It yields the protein CASSLWTLNTGELFF.

The J gene is TRBJ2-5, the V gene TRBV11-2, with D unresolved. CDR3 size: 14 residues. Trimming stripped 6 bases from V and 3 bases from J, with 14 bases between. Germline V gene sequence: CDR1 SGHAT, CDR2 FQNNGV. The CDR3 bases are TGTGCCAGCAGTACCCGGTTGATTGAAGAGACCCAGTACTTC. Its protein product is CASSTRLIEETQYF.

This chain links TRBV6-6 with TRBJ2-2; TRBD1 matches at 8 bases. The germline V gene encodes CDR1 MNHNY and CDR2 SVGAGI (reference sequence). V was clipped by 5 bases and J by 4 bases; unmatched bases: 9. The CDR3 extends over 16 amino acids. The CDR3 bases are TGTGCCAGCAGTACCACAACAGGGGGTGTCACCGGGGAGCTGTTTTTT. Translating it yields CASSTTTGGVTGELFF.

The rearrangement uses TRBV30 and TRBJ1-1; D gene uncertain. V was pared by 0 bases and J by 8 bases, with 13 bases between. The CDR3 runs to 13 residues. CDR1 GTSNPN and CDR2 SVGIG come from the germline V gene (reference sequence). This CDR3 is CAWSVISDSEAFF. The CDR3 bases are TGTGCCTGGAGTGTAATTTCGGACTCAGAAGCTTTCTTT.

This sequence joins TRBV2 and TRBJ1-1; D remains unclear. The CDR3 runs to 13 residues. Trimming took off 4 bases at V and 1 base at J, with 7 bases between the two ends. The V gene's germline CDR1 is SNHLY and CDR2 FYNNEI. This CDR3 is CASSVSGNTEAFF. The DNA for the CDR3 is TGTGCCAGCAGTGTATCAGGGAACACTGAAGCTTTCTTT.

The chain recombines TRBV7-9 with TRBJ2-3; 8 positions match TRBD1. V was pared by 0 bases and J by 2 bases, with 4 bases of the junction left unmatched. The germline gives CDR1 SEHNR, CDR2 FQNEAQ (reference sequence). The CDR3 totals 16 residues. The CDR3 reads CASSLARGQVTDTQYF. CDR3 sequence (DNA): TGTGCCAGCAGCTTAGCCAGGGGGCAAGTCACAGATACGCAGTATTTT.